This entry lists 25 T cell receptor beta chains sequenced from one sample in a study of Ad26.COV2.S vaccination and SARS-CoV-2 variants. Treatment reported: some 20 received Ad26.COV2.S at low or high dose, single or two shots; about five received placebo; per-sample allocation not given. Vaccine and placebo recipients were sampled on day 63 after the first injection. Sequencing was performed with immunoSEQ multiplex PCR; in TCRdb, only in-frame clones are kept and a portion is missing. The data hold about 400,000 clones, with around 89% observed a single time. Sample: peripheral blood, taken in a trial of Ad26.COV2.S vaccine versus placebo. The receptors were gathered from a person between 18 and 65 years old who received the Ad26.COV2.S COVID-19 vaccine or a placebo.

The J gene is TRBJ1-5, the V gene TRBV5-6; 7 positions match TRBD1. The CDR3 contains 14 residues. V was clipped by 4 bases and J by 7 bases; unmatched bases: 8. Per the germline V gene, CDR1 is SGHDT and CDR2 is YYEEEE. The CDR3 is CASSDVGGRQPQHF. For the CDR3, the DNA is TGTGCCAGCAGCGACGTAGGGGGCCGGCAGCCCCAGCATTTT.

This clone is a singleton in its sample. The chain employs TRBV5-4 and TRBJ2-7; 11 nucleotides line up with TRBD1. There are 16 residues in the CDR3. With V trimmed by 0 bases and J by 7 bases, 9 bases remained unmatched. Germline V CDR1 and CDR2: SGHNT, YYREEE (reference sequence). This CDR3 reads CASSLEAGQGVEEQYF. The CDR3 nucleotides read TGTGCCAGCAGCTTGGAGGCGGGACAGGGGGTTGAGGAGCAGTACTTC.

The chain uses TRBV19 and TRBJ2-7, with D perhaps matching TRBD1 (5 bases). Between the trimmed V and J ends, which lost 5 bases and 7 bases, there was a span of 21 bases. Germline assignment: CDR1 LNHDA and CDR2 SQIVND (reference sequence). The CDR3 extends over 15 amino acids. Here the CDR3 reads CASSSGRVVGVEQYF. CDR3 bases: TGTGCCAGTAGTTCCGGCAGGGTAGTAGGCGTAGAGCAGTACTTC.

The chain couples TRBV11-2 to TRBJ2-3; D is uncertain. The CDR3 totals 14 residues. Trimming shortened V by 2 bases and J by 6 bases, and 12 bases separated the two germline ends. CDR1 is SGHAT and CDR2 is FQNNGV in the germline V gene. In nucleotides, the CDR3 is TGTGCCAGCAGCTTACGGTCCAGTTCCGATACGCAGTATTTT. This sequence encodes CASSLRSSSDTQYF.

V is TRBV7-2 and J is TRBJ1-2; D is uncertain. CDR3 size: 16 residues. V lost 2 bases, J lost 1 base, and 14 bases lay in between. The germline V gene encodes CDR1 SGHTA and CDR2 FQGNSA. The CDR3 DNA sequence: TGTGCCAGCAGCTTAATATTAAGCGCGTATAACTATGGCTACACCTTC. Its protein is CASSLILSAYNYGYTF.

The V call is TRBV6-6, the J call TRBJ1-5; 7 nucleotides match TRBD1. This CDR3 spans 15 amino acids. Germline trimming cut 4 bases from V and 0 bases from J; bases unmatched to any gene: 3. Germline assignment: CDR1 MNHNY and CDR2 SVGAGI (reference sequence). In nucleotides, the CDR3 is TGTGCCAGCAGTTCGACAGGGCTTAGCAATCAGCCCCAGCATTTT. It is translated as CASSSTGLSNQPQHF.

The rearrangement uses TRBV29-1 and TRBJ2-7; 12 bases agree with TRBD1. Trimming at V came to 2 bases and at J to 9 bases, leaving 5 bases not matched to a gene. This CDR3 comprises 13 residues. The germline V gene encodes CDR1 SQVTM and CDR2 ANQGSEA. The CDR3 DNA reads TGCAGCGTTGAAAGGGGACAGGGGGCGGGGCAGTACTTC. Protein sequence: CSVERGQGAGQYF.

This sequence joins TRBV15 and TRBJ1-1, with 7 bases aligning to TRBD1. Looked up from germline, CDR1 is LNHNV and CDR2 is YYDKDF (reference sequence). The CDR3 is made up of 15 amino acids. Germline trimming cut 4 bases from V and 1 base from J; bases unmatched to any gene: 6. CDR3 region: CATSKGAFRNTEAFF. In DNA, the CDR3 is TGTGCCACCAGCAAGGGGGCCTTCCGGAACACTGAAGCTTTCTTT.

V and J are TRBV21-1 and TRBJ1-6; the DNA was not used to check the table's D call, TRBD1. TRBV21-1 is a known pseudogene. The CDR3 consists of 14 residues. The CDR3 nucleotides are TGTGCCAGCAGCAATGGACAGGGAGATTCACCCCTCCACTTT. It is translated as CASSNGQGDSPLHF.

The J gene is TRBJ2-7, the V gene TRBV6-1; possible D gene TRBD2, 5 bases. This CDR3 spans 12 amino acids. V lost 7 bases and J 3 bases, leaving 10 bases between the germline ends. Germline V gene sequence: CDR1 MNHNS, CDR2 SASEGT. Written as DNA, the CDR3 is TGTGCCAGCAAACGGGGAAACTACGAGCAGTACTTC. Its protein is CASKRGNYEQYF.

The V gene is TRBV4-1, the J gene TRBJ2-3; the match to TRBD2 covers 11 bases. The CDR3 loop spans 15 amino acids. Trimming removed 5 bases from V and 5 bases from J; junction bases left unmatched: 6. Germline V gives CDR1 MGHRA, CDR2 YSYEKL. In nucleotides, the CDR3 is TGCGCCAGCAGCATGACTAGCGGGGTGGGAGATACGCAGTATTTT. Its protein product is CASSMTSGVGDTQYF.

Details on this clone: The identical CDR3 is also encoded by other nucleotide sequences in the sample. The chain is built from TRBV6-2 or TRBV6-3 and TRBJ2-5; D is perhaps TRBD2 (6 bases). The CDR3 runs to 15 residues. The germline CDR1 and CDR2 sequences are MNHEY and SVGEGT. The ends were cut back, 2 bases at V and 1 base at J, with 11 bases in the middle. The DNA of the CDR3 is TGTGCCAGCAGTTACCCGGACTACCTCCAAGAGACCCAGTACTTC. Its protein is CASSYPDYLQETQYF.

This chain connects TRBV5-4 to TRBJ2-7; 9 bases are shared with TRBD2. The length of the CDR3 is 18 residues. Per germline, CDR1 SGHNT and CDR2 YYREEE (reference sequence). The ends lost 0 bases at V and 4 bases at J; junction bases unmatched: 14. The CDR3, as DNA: TGTGCCAGCAGCTTGGAAATGCGGGAGGGCCGTTTTAAGTACGAGCAGTACTTC. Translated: CASSLEMREGRFKYEQYF.

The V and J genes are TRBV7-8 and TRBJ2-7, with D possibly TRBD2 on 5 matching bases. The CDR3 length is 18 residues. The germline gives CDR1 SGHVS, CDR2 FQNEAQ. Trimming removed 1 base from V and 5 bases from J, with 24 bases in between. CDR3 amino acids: CASSLGAGGVGALHEQYF. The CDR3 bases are TGTGCCAGCAGCTTAGGGGCGGGCGGAGTAGGAGCCCTCCACGAGCAGTACTTC.

CDR3 sequence reads: CASSLESPGVRGSGANVLTF. CDR3 DNA: TGTGCCAGCAGCTTAGAATCTCCCGGCGTCAGGGGATCTGGGGCCAACGTCCTGACTTTC. The V gene is TRBV11-3, the J gene TRBJ2-6; a possible D gene is TRBD1 (6 bases). Germline V gene sequence: CDR1 SGHNT, CDR2 YENEEA. Deletions cut 0 bases from V and 1 base from J, with 19 bases between. The CDR3 loop spans 20 amino acids.

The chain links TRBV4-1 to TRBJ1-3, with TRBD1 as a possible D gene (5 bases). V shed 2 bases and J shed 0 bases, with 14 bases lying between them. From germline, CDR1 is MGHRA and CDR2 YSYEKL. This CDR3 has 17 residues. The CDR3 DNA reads TGCGCCAGCAGCCAATCCCCGGGACCCCACTCTGGAAACACCATATATTTT. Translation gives CASSQSPGPHSGNTIYF.

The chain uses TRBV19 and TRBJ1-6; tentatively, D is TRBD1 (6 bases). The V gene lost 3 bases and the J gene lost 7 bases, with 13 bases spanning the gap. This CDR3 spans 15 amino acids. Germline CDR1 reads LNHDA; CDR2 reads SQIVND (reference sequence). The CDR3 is CASSMEDSYNSPLHF. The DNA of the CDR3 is TGTGCCAGTAGTATGGAGGACAGTTACAATTCACCCCTCCACTTT. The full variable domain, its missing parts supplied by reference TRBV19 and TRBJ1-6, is DGGITQSPKYLFRKEGQNVTLSCEQNLNHDAMYWYRQDPGQGLRLIYYSQIVNDFQKGDIAEGYSVSREKKESFPLTVTSAQKNPTAFYLCASSMEDSYNSPLHFGNGTRLTVT.

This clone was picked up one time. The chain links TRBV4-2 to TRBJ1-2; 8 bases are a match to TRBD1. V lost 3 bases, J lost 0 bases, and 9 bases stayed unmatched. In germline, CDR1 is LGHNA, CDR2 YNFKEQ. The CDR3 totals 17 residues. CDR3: CASSQQQTGGANYGYTF. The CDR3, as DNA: TGTGCCAGCAGCCAGCAGCAAACAGGGGGTGCTAACTATGGCTACACCTTC.

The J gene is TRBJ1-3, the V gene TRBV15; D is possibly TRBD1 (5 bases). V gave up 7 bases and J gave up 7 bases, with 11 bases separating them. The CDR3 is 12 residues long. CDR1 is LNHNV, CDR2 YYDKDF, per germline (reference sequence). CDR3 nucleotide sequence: TGTGCCACCATGGGGGAGGAGAACACCATATATTTT. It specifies CATMGEENTIYF.

Written as DNA, the CDR3 is TGTGCCAGCAGAATCAACCAGGGGCACATGAACACTGAAGCTTTCTTT. It codes for CASRINQGHMNTEAFF. V and J are TRBV4-2 and TRBJ1-1; TRBD1 is a possible D gene (6 bases). The ends were cut back, 6 bases at V and 0 bases at J, with 17 bases in the middle. Per germline, CDR1 LGHNA and CDR2 YNFKEQ. The CDR3 loop spans 16 amino acids.

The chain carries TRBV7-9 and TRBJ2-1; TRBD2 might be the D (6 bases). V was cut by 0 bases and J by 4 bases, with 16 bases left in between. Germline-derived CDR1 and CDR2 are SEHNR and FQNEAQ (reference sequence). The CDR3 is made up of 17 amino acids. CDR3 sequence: CASSLAPPQRAYNEQFF. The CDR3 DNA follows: TGTGCCAGCAGCTTAGCGCCCCCCCAGCGGGCTTACAATGAGCAGTTCTTC.

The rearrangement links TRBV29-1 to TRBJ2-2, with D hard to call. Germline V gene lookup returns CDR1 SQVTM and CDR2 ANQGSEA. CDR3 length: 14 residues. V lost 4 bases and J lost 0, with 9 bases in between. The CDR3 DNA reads TGCAGCGTTGTCGTCGGATCGAACACCGGGGAGCTGTTTTTT. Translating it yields CSVVVGSNTGELFF.

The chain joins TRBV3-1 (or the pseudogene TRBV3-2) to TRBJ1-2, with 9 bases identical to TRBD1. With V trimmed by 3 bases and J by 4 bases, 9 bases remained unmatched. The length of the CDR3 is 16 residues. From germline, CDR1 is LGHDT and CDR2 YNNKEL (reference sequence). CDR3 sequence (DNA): TGTGCCAGCAGCCAGGGGACAGGGACCCCAGGCTATGGCTACACCTTC. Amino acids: CASSQGTGTPGYGYTF.

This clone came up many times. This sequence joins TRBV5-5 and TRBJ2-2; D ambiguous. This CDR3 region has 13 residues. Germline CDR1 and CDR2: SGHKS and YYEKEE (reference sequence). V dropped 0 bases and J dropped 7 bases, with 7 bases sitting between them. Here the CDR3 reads CASSLAGGGELFF. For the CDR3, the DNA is TGTGCCAGCAGCTTGGCTGGTGGCGGGGAGCTGTTTTTT.

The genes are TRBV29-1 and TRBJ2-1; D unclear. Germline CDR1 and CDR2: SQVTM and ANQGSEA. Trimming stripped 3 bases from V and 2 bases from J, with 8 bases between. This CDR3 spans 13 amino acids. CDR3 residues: CSVEGRTYNEQFF. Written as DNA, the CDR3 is TGCAGCGTTGAGGGCAGAACCTACAATGAGCAGTTCTTC.